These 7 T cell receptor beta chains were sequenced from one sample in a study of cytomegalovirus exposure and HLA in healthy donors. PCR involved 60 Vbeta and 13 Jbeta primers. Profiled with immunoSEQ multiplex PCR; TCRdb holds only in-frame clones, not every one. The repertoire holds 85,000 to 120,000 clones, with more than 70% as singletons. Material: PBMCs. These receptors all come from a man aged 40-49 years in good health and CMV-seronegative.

CDR3: CASSLSGPGGSSYEQYF. In DNA form, the CDR3 reads TGCGCCAGCAGCTTGTCAGGACCCGGGGGTAGCTCCTACGAGCAGTACTTC. The chain joins TRBV5-1 to TRBJ2-7; perhaps TRBD2 as D (6 bases). Between the trimmed V and J ends, which lost 1 base and 0 bases, there was a span of 17 bases. CDR1 SGHRS and CDR2 YFSETQ come from the germline V gene. The CDR3 loop spans 17 amino acids.

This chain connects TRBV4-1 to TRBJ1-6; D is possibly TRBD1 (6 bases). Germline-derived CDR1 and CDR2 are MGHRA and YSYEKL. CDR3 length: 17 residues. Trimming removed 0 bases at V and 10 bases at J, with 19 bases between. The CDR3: CASSQERTGGLGSPLHF. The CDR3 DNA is TGCGCCAGCAGCCAAGAGAGGACGGGGGGCTTGGGGTCACCCCTCCACTTT.

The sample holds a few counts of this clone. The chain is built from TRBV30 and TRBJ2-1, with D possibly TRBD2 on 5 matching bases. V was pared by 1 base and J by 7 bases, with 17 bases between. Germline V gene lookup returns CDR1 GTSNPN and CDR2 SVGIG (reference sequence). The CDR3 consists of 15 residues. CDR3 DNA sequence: TGTGCCTGGAGTGGGAAGAAGCCGAGGAGGAATGAGCAGTTCTTC. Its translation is CAWSGKKPRRNEQFF.

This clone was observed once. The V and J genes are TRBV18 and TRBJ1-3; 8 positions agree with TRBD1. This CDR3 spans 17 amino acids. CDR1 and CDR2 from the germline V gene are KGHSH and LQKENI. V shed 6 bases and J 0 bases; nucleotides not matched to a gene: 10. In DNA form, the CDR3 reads TGTGCCAGCTCTAGGACAGGGAAGAGCATCTCTGGAAACACCATATATTTT. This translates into CASSRTGKSISGNTIYF.

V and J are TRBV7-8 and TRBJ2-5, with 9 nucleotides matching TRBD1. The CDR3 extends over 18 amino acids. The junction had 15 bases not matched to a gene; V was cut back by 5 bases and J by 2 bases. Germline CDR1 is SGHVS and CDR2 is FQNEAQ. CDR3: CASSQSTPGQGVQETQYF. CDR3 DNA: TGTGCCAGCAGCCAATCAACGCCGGGACAGGGAGTACAAGAGACCCAGTACTTC.

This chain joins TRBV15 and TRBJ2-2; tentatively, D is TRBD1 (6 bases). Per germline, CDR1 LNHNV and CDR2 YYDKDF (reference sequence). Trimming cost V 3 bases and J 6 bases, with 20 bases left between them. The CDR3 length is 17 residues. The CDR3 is CATSRGFRTDLSGELFF. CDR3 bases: TGTGCCACCAGCAGGGGCTTTAGGACAGACCTTTCCGGGGAGCTGTTTTTT. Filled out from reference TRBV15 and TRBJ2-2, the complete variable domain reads DAMVIQNPRYQVTQFGKPVTLSCSQTLNHNVMYWYQQKSSQAPKLLFHYYDKDFNNEADTPDNFQSRRPNTSFCFLDIRSPGLGDTAMYLCATSRGFRTDLSGELFFGEGSRLTVL.

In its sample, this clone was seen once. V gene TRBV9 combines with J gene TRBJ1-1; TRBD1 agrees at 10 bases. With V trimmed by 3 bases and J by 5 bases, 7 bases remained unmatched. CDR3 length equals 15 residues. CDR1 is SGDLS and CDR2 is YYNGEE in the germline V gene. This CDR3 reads CASSARQGARTEAFF. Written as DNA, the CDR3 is TGTGCCAGCAGCGCCCGACAGGGGGCAAGGACTGAAGCTTTCTTT.